The 22 T cell receptor beta chains below were found in one sample sequenced in a study of blood T cell repertoires in COVID-19 (dated by TCRdb to 2020 to 2022). Library preparation was by the immunoSEQ multiplex PCR assay. Entries here come from immuneACCESS through TCRdb and include only in-frame sequences with V and J called. Some clones fail to appear in such tables; in the studies checked, an unresolved V gene covers under half of the shortfall, and the cause of the remainder is unknown. The sample table holds more than 85,000 clones, of which 70% to 90% were seen once. About 2.7% of the sample belongs to the ten largest clones. Input material: peripheral blood. Every receptor here comes from an elderly woman with acute or convalescent COVID-19.

This chain joins TRBV12-3 or TRBV12-4 and TRBJ1-1; weak D call: TRBD1 (5 bases). This CDR3 is 11 amino acids long. Deletions cut 6 bases from V and 7 bases from J, with 9 bases between. The DNA for the CDR3 is TGTGCCAGCAGCCAGGGCCTTGAAGCTTTCTTT. As protein: CASSQGLEAFF.

This chain links TRBV5-1 with TRBJ1-1; D call uncertain. This CDR3 is built from 13 residues. From germline, CDR1 is SGHRS and CDR2 YFSETQ. Deletions cut 6 bases from V and 2 bases from J, with 11 bases between. In DNA, the CDR3 is TGCGCCAGCACACTACAAGGAAACACTGAAGCTTTCTTT. This encodes CASTLQGNTEAFF.

A few counts support this clone. The rearrangement joins TRBV19 to TRBJ1-5; 7 nucleotides line up with TRBD1. Germline assignment: CDR1 LNHDA and CDR2 SQIVND (reference sequence). This CDR3 comprises 14 residues. The V gene end was trimmed by 3 bases and the J gene end by 7 bases; junction bases not matched to a gene: 6. CDR3 coding DNA: TGTGCCAGTAGTATGGCAGGGGGACAGCAGCCCCAGCATTTT. It is translated as CASSMAGGQQPQHF.

A few counts support this clone. The J gene is TRBJ2-7, the V gene TRBV2, with D perhaps matching TRBD1 (6 bases). V lost 6 bases, J lost 3 bases, and 15 bases lay in between. The germline CDR1 and CDR2 sequences are SNHLY and FYNNEI. The CDR3 has 14 residues. The CDR3 coding sequence is TGTGCCAGCAGGCCTACCGGGACAATCTACGAGCAGTACTTC. Protein product: CASRPTGTIYEQYF.

The chain combines TRBV15 with TRBJ2-5, with 10 bases fitting TRBD1. Germline trimming cut 3 bases from V and 0 bases from J; bases unmatched to any gene: 4. Germline CDR1 LNHNV, CDR2 YYDKDF (reference sequence). This CDR3 spans 16 amino acids. In DNA form, the CDR3 reads TGTGCCACCAGCAGGGGGGACAGGGGAAACCAAGAGACCCAGTACTTC. It translates to CATSRGDRGNQETQYF.

The rearrangement joins TRBV15 to TRBJ2-7; 7 bases map to TRBD2. V lost 3 bases to trimming and J lost 5 bases; unmatched junction nucleotides: 7. The CDR3 length is 14 residues. Germline assignment: CDR1 LNHNV and CDR2 YYDKDF (reference sequence). CDR3 coding DNA: TGTGCCACCAGCAGGCGTGGGGGGGAGAACGAGCAGTACTTC. It is translated as CATSRRGGENEQYF.

The chain is built from TRBV27 and TRBJ1-2, with D unclear. CDR1 is MNHEY and CDR2 is SMNVEV in the germline V gene (reference sequence). V dropped 5 bases and J dropped 1 base, with 8 bases sitting between them. The CDR3 contains 13 residues. The CDR3 DNA is TGTGCCAGCAGTCACAGTAATAACTATGGCTACACCTTC. Amino acids: CASSHSNNYGYTF.

The chain is built from TRBV13 and TRBJ1-4, with TRBD1 identical over 10 bases. The V gene end was trimmed by 4 bases and the J gene end by 8 bases; junction bases not matched to a gene: 10. Germline loops: CDR1 PRHDT, CDR2 FYEKMQ (reference sequence). The CDR3 is 16 residues long. The CDR3 DNA reads as TGTGCCAGCAGCTCAAAATCCGGGACAGGGGTGGAAAAACTGTTTTTT. Protein sequence: CASSSKSGTGVEKLFF.

The chain combines TRBV11-2 with TRBJ1-6, with unresolved D. The germline V and J ends were trimmed by 2 bases and 6 bases, with 17 bases remaining between them. The germline CDR1 and CDR2 sequences are SGHAT and FQNNGV. The CDR3 contains 17 residues. CDR3 sequence (DNA): TGTGCCAGCAGCTTAAGGGAGCAGCCACTCCCTAATTCACCCCTCCACTTT. Translating gives CASSLREQPLPNSPLHF.

The chain links TRBV13 to TRBJ2-1, with 10 bases identical to TRBD2. The CDR3 contains 15 residues. Germline V gives CDR1 PRHDT, CDR2 FYEKMQ (reference sequence). Trimming cost V 4 bases and J 6 bases; bases outside gene matches: 6. CDR3 bases: TGTGCCAGCAGCTCCCTAGCGGGAGCGGGCAATGAGCAGTTCTTC. Translation gives CASSSLAGAGNEQFF.

This chain uses TRBV5-1 with TRBJ1-2, with D hard to call. V shed 7 bases and J shed 6 bases, with 13 bases lying between them. This CDR3 has 12 residues. The germline V gene has CDR1 SGHRS and CDR2 YFSETQ. The CDR3 nucleotides read TGCGCCAGCGCTCCGGCGGCCGATGGCTACACCTTC. It specifies CASAPAADGYTF. Combining the CDR3 with reference TRBV5-1 and TRBJ1-2 gives the whole variable domain KAGVTQTPRYLIKTRGQQVTLSCSPISGHRSVSWYQQTPGQGLQFLFEYFSETQRNKGNFPGRFSGRQFSNSRSEMNVSTLELGDSALYLCASAPAADGYTFGSGTRLTVV.

This clone was seen a handful of times. The junction differs from germline at one of its ends, possibly a read error. This rearrangement joins TRBV7-7 to TRBJ2-5; maybe TRBD1 (6 bases). Germline V lookup: CDR1 SSHAT, CDR2 FNYEAQ (reference sequence). The CDR3 runs to 15 residues. The chain's CDR3 is CASSLGQGPQETQYF. CDR3 nucleotides: TGTGCTAGCAGCTTAGGGCAGGGGCCCCAAGAGACCCAGTACTTC.

V gene TRBV21-1 combines with J gene TRBJ2-6; the table names TRBD1, a call not compared with the DNA. TRBV21-1 counts as a pseudogene. This CDR3 is built from 17 residues. The CDR3 spells CASSKSATGPGANVLTF. In nucleotides, the CDR3 is TGTGCCAGCAGCAAAAGCGCGACAGGGCCCGGGGCCAACGTCCTGACTTTC.

This clone was counted only a few times. The chain combines TRBV10-3 with TRBJ1-3; a possible D gene is TRBD1 (5 bases). Germline V lookup: CDR1 ENHRY, CDR2 SYGVKD. The CDR3 extends over 19 amino acids. The ends were cut back, 6 bases at V and 0 bases at J, with 24 bases in the middle. The CDR3 loop is CAIRGGSEGSFSSGNTIYF. CDR3 bases: TGTGCCATCAGGGGGGGGTCGGAGGGCTCCTTCAGCTCTGGAAACACCATATATTTT.

The gene calls are TRBV30 and TRBJ2-7; D is perhaps TRBD1 (6 bases). Trimming cost V 4 bases and J 6 bases, with 16 bases left between them. In germline, CDR1 is GTSNPN, CDR2 SVGIG (reference sequence). The CDR3 sequence is 13 residues long. The CDR3 loop reads CAWMSGAMAEQYF. The CDR3 bases are TGTGCCTGGATGTCAGGGGCGATGGCCGAGCAGTACTTC.

The chain combines TRBV6-5 with TRBJ2-3; D is perhaps TRBD2 (5 bases). V lost 7 bases to trimming and J lost 1 base, with 12 bases between them. The CDR3 covers 14 residues. Germline V gene lookup returns CDR1 MNHEY and CDR2 SVGAGI. For the CDR3, the DNA is TGTGCCAGCACCGGACTCACTCGCACAGATACGCAGTATTTT. Its translation: CASTGLTRTDTQYF.

The rearrangement joins TRBV3-1 (or the pseudogene TRBV3-2) to TRBJ2-3; 7 bases agree with TRBD1. From germline, CDR1 is LGHDT and CDR2 YNNKEL (reference sequence). The V gene end was trimmed by 8 bases and the J gene end by 3 bases; junction bases not matched to a gene: 8. This CDR3 is built from 14 residues. CDR3: CASRQGGRTDTQYF. CDR3 coding DNA: TGTGCCAGCCGTCAAGGGGGCAGGACAGATACGCAGTATTTT.

J is TRBJ2-7 and V is TRBV6-2 or TRBV6-3, with D possibly matching TRBD1 (6 bases). Trimming took off 3 bases at V and 0 bases at J, with 12 bases between the two ends. The CDR3 runs to 15 residues. Germline V gene lookup returns CDR1 MNHEY and CDR2 SVGEGT. This chain's CDR3 is CASSYAGALSYEQYF. For the CDR3, the DNA is TGTGCCAGCAGTTATGCAGGGGCCCTCTCCTACGAGCAGTACTTC.

The chain links TRBV5-1 to TRBJ2-5; perhaps TRBD1 as D (7 bases). The V and J ends lost 0 bases and 0 bases respectively, with 15 bases between them. The CDR3 totals 17 residues. CDR1 and CDR2 (germline): SGHRS, YFSETQ. DNA of the CDR3: TGCGCCAGCAGCTTGGGACAGGGAGGTATTAACCAAGAGACCCAGTACTTC. Protein sequence: CASSLGQGGINQETQYF.

This chain uses TRBV5-1 with TRBJ1-1, with D possibly matching TRBD1 (5 bases). V was trimmed by 4 bases and J by 2 bases, leaving 12 bases between them. CDR1 is SGHRS, CDR2 YFSETQ, per germline. The CDR3 is made up of 14 amino acids. This CDR3 is CASSPTQGNTEAFF. The CDR3 region has the DNA TGCGCCAGCAGCCCGACCCAGGGTAACACTGAAGCTTTCTTT.

This chain connects TRBV21-1 to TRBJ2-1; the listed D gene, TRBD1, was not tested against the DNA. TRBV21-1 is annotated as a pseudogene. This CDR3 has 15 residues. The CDR3 nucleotides are TGTGCCAGCAGCAAAGACAGGGTCAACTCGGTGGAGCAGTTCTTC. Protein: CASSKDRVNSVEQFF.

This chain uses TRBV9 with TRBJ2-5; 8 nucleotides align to TRBD2. With V trimmed by 5 bases and J by 5 bases, 11 bases remained unmatched. The CDR3 contains 15 residues. Germline CDR1 and CDR2: SGDLS and YYNGEE. In nucleotides, the CDR3 is TGTGCCAGCAGTCCGGGACTAGGCGATCCCGAGACCCAGTACTTC. Its translation is CASSPGLGDPETQYF.